One and the same sample provided the 26 T cell receptor beta chains below, sequenced in a study of T cell changes during pregnancy in multiple sclerosis. Profiled with immunoSEQ multiplex PCR; TCRdb holds only in-frame clones, not every one. The repertoire holds roughly 71,000 clones, with about 93% as singletons. The sequencing here drew on peripheral blood, taken in the first trimester of pregnancy. Source of these receptors: a female donor in good health, enrolled as a control in a pregnancy study.

The chain couples TRBV27 to TRBJ2-1; TRBD2 might be the D (6 bases). The CDR3 consists of 14 residues. Trimming took 5 bases from V and 2 from J, leaving 10 bases between them. Per germline, CDR1 MNHEY and CDR2 SMNVEV (reference sequence). CDR3 nucleotides: TGTGCCAGCAGTCCCGGGAGCCCCTACAATGAGCAGTTCTTC. Translating it yields CASSPGSPYNEQFF.

The rearrangement uses TRBV4-1 and TRBJ2-1, with 11 bases fitting TRBD2. Germline lookup yields CDR1 MGHRA and CDR2 YSYEKL. CDR3 length: 17 residues. After removal of 0 bases from V and 3 bases from J, the junction contained 4 bases not matched to a gene. CDR3 sequence reads: CASSQDRGTSGYNEQFF. The DNA of the CDR3 is TGCGCCAGCAGCCAAGATCGAGGGACTAGCGGCTACAATGAGCAGTTCTTC.

This clone was seen repeatedly, ten times or more. DNA for the CDR3: TGTGCCAGCAGTGAGGGGCCTGAAGTCAATCAGCCCCAGCATTTT. Translated: CASSEGPEVNQPQHF. The chain is built from TRBV6-1 and TRBJ1-5, with a possible D match to TRBD1 (5 bases). Trimming removed 3 bases at V and 3 bases at J, with 12 bases between. There are 15 residues in the CDR3. Per the germline V gene, CDR1 is MNHNS and CDR2 is SASEGT.

The chain is built from TRBV4-1 and TRBJ2-1, with D maybe TRBD1 (5 bases). The V gene's germline CDR1 is MGHRA and CDR2 YSYEKL. The V gene lost 0 bases and the J gene lost 11 bases, with 11 bases spanning the gap. The CDR3 covers 13 residues. The CDR3 loop is CASSQEGRVKQFF. In DNA, the CDR3 is TGCGCCAGCAGCCAAGAGGGCAGGGTCAAGCAGTTCTTC.

The chain couples TRBV2 to TRBJ2-3; a possible D gene is TRBD2 (7 bases). Trimming removed 3 bases at V and 4 bases at J, with 11 bases between. CDR1 and CDR2 (germline): SNHLY, FYNNEI. The CDR3 sequence is 14 residues long. The CDR3 sequence is CASSDQGGADTQYF. The CDR3 nucleotides read TGTGCCAGCAGTGACCAAGGGGGGGCAGATACGCAGTATTTT.

This chain uses TRBV9 with TRBJ2-3, with no clear D. V was cut by 0 bases and J by 2 bases, with 13 bases left in between. The CDR3 has 16 residues. Per the germline V gene, CDR1 is SGDLS and CDR2 is YYNGEE. CDR3 in DNA: TGTGCCAGCAGCGTAGGAGCCCTACCCGTCACAGATACGCAGTATTTT. Translation: CASSVGALPVTDTQYF.

This chain connects TRBV9 to TRBJ2-5; no firm D call. This CDR3 contains 13 residues. Germline V gene lookup returns CDR1 SGDLS and CDR2 YYNGEE. Between the trimmed V and J ends, which lost 0 bases and 0 bases, there was a span of 3 bases. CDR3 residues: CASSVANQETQYF. The CDR3 coding sequence is TGTGCCAGCAGCGTAGCTAACCAAGAGACCCAGTACTTC.

The chain is built from TRBV27 and TRBJ2-1; D not certain. The CDR3 contains 13 residues. Germline V gives CDR1 MNHEY, CDR2 SMNVEV (reference sequence). Trimming took 6 bases from V and 7 from J, leaving 13 bases between them. The CDR3 loop is CASSEIPYNEQFF. The CDR3 DNA sequence: TGTGCCAGCAGCGAGATACCATATAATGAGCAGTTCTTC.

The chain recombines TRBV5-8 with TRBJ2-7, with a tentative D call TRBD2 (5 bases). The CDR3 contains 15 residues. CDR1 SGHTS and CDR2 YDEGEE come from the germline V gene. V was pared by 0 bases and J by 2 bases, with 12 bases between. CDR3 region: CASSLGGRSAYEQYF. The CDR3 DNA sequence: TGTGCCAGCAGCTTGGGAGGGAGAAGTGCCTACGAGCAGTACTTC.

J is TRBJ2-1 and V is TRBV7-9, with 9 bases fitting TRBD1. Looked up from germline, CDR1 is SEHNR and CDR2 is FQNEAQ (reference sequence). CDR3 length equals 13 residues. V was clipped by 5 bases and J by 8 bases; unmatched bases: 4. The CDR3 sequence: CASSRRTGDEQFF. CDR3 DNA: TGTGCCAGCAGCCGACGGACAGGGGATGAGCAGTTCTTC.

The genes are TRBV5-1 and TRBJ2-7, with D maybe TRBD1 (5 bases). Germline V gives CDR1 SGHRS, CDR2 YFSETQ. Trimming shortened V by 1 base and J by 5 bases, and 10 bases separated the two germline ends. The CDR3 length is 13 residues. The CDR3 loop is CASSLLGHHEQYF. CDR3 DNA: TGCGCCAGCAGCTTGTTAGGACACCACGAGCAGTACTTC.

This clone was seen a single time. V gene TRBV2 combines with J gene TRBJ1-5, with 9 bases that match TRBD1. The CDR3 loop spans 12 amino acids. Germline V CDR1 and CDR2: SNHLY, FYNNEI. The V gene end was trimmed by 7 bases and the J gene end by 7 bases; junction bases not matched to a gene: 2. CDR3 sequence reads: CASKTGGQPQHF. CDR3 bases: TGTGCCAGCAAAACAGGGGGCCAGCCCCAGCATTTT.

V and J are TRBV28 and TRBJ2-7, with 10 bases lining up with TRBD1. This CDR3 is built from 14 residues. The junction had 7 bases not matched to a gene; V was cut back by 5 bases and J by 6 bases. Per the germline V gene, CDR1 is MDHEN and CDR2 is SYDVKM. The CDR3 bases are TGTGCCAGCAGTCTCCGGGACAGGGGTGCCGAGCAGTACTTC. The encoded protein is CASSLRDRGAEQYF.

V usage is TRBV5-8 and J usage is TRBJ1-1; no clear D. The CDR3 contains 14 residues. Germline lookup yields CDR1 SGHTS and CDR2 YDEGEE. V was trimmed by 0 bases and J by 1 base, leaving 7 bases between them. The CDR3 is CASSLGPRNTEAFF. The CDR3, as DNA: TGTGCCAGCAGCTTGGGGCCCCGGAACACTGAAGCTTTCTTT.

This rearrangement joins TRBV4-1 to TRBJ1-3, with 7 bases identical to TRBD1. The CDR3 extends over 18 amino acids. CDR1 is MGHRA and CDR2 is YSYEKL in the germline V gene. J was trimmed by 0 bases and V by 7 bases; bases with no gene match: 15. As DNA, the CDR3 is TGCGCCAGCAATAGACAAGCCGGGACAGAGACCTCTGGAAACACCATATATTTT. Protein: CASNRQAGTETSGNTIYF.

The chain employs TRBV19 and TRBJ1-4, with 10 bases identical to TRBD1. The CDR3 is 15 residues long. The junction had 8 bases not matched to a gene; V was cut back by 5 bases and J by 8 bases. From germline, CDR1 is LNHDA and CDR2 SQIVND (reference sequence). CDR3 region: CASSFLTGGGEKLFF. The CDR3 DNA reads as TGTGCCAGTAGTTTCCTGACAGGGGGCGGAGAAAAACTGTTTTTT.

The chain employs TRBV19 and TRBJ1-5, with 10 bases identical to TRBD1. The germline gives CDR1 LNHDA, CDR2 SQIVND (reference sequence). The V and J ends lost 9 bases and 2 bases, in that order; junction bases with no gene match: 7. The CDR3 runs to 15 residues. CDR3 bases: TGTGCCAGCAAGACAGGGGGCGTTGGCAATCAGCCCCAGCATTTT. Amino acids: CASKTGGVGNQPQHF.

This chain uses TRBV27 with TRBJ2-1; TRBD1 might be the D (5 bases). The V and J ends lost 5 bases and 3 bases respectively, with 11 bases between them. Germline loops: CDR1 MNHEY, CDR2 SMNVEV (reference sequence). This CDR3 has 14 residues. This CDR3 reads CASSPDNLYNEQFF. The CDR3 nucleotides are TGTGCCAGCAGTCCGGACAACCTCTACAATGAGCAGTTCTTC.

The chain uses TRBV29-1 and TRBJ2-6, with D uncertain. V was pared by 4 bases and J by 3 bases, with 7 bases between. CDR3 length: 13 amino acids. Germline CDR1 reads SQVTM; CDR2 reads ANQGSEA. The CDR3 region is CSVAPLGANVLTF. The DNA for the CDR3 is TGCAGCGTTGCCCCCCTTGGGGCCAACGTCCTGACTTTC.

The chain links TRBV28 to TRBJ1-2; TRBD1 agrees at 8 bases. Germline trimming cut 6 bases from V and 3 bases from J; bases unmatched to any gene: 6. The CDR3 contains 14 residues. From germline, CDR1 is MDHEN and CDR2 SYDVKM. CDR3 DNA: TGTGCCAGCAGCGGGACAGGCCCGCACTATGGCTACACCTTC. This sequence encodes CASSGTGPHYGYTF.

J is TRBJ1-4 and V is TRBV5-1; 9 bases align to TRBD1. Trimming at V came to 4 bases and at J to 5 bases, leaving 3 bases not matched to a gene. The germline V gene has CDR1 SGHRS and CDR2 YFSETQ. The CDR3 contains 14 residues. The CDR3 is CASSPGQGNEKLFF. CDR3 nucleotide sequence: TGCGCCAGCAGCCCAGGACAGGGGAATGAAAAACTGTTTTTT.

The rearrangement joins TRBV28 to TRBJ1-5; D may be TRBD1 (6 bases). CDR1 is MDHEN and CDR2 is SYDVKM in the germline V gene. The CDR3 is made up of 15 amino acids. V gave up 10 bases and J gave up 2 bases, with 18 bases separating them. This chain's CDR3 is CATFGQRGGNQPQHF. For the CDR3, the DNA is TGTGCCACCTTCGGACAGCGAGGGGGCAATCAGCCCCAGCATTTT.

Concerning this clone: A junction boundary mismatches the germline segment, possibly from a read error. This rearrangement joins TRBV7-6 to TRBJ2-3, with D possibly being TRBD2 (5 bases). The CDR3 runs to 18 residues. Germline CDR1 SGHVS, CDR2 FNYEAQ. The CDR3 protein is CATSYPLVDSSTADTQYF. The CDR3 bases are TGTGCCACCAGCTACCCCTTGGTGGACTCCTCTACCGCAGATACGCAGTATTTT.

The genes are TRBV4-2 and TRBJ1-1; no definite D call. Trimming cost V 4 bases and J 1 base, with 13 bases left between them. Germline V CDR1 and CDR2: LGHNA, YNFKEQ. The CDR3 is made up of 15 amino acids. CDR3: CASSPIGEGNTEAFF. CDR3 DNA: TGTGCCAGCAGCCCGATCGGTGAGGGGAACACTGAAGCTTTCTTT.

V and J are TRBV19 and TRBJ2-1, with 12 bases matching TRBD2. J was trimmed by 3 bases and V by 6 bases; bases with no gene match: 6. The CDR3 loop spans 16 amino acids. CDR1 and CDR2 from the germline V gene are LNHDA and SQIVND (reference sequence). The CDR3 loop is CASSPRLAGDYNEQFF. CDR3 coding DNA: TGTGCCAGTAGCCCCCGACTAGCGGGGGACTACAATGAGCAGTTCTTC.

The CDR3 nucleotides read TGTGCCAGCAGCCAACGAACTAGCGGCAGGCCTGTCGCCTACGAGCAGTACTTC. The encoded protein is CASSQRTSGRPVAYEQYF. The chain links TRBV14 to TRBJ2-7; 8 bases are shared with TRBD2. V dropped 2 bases and J dropped 2; count of bases not matched to a gene: 14. CDR3 length: 18 residues. Germline assignment: CDR1 SGHDN and CDR2 FVKESK. The variable domain in full, completed from reference TRBV14 and TRBJ2-7, reads EAGVTQFPSHSVIEKGQTVTLRCDPISGHDNLYWYRRVMGKEIKFLLHFVKESKQDESGMPNNRFLAERTGGTYSTLKVQPAELEDSGVYFCASSQRTSGRPVAYEQYFGPGTRLTVT.